This TCR beta chain emerged from a study of blood T cell repertoires in COVID-19. Only a few counts were recorded for this clone. Original processing methods: Reference gene primer amplification gave nucleated cell count estimates. This table comes from immunoSEQ multiplex PCR, and its TCRdb copy is limited to in-frame clones, with some not included. That table supplies the V and J calls and clone size; D and trimming were determined from the DNA. The sample records 55,000 to 70,000 clones, roughly 86% being singletons. The CDR3 runs to 14 residues. V gave up 6 bases and J gave up 0 bases; unmatched junction bases: 1. Germline V lookup: CDR1 KGHSH, CDR2 LQKENI.

Sequencing was done on a sample of peripheral blood. The TCR was taken from a man in his fifties or sixties with acute or convalescent COVID-19. This chain joins TRBV18 and TRBJ2-1; 8 positions agree with TRBD2. This chain's CDR3 is CASSGTSSYNEQFF. In DNA form, the CDR3 reads TGTGCCAGCTCGGGGACTAGCTCCTACAATGAGCAGTTCTTC.